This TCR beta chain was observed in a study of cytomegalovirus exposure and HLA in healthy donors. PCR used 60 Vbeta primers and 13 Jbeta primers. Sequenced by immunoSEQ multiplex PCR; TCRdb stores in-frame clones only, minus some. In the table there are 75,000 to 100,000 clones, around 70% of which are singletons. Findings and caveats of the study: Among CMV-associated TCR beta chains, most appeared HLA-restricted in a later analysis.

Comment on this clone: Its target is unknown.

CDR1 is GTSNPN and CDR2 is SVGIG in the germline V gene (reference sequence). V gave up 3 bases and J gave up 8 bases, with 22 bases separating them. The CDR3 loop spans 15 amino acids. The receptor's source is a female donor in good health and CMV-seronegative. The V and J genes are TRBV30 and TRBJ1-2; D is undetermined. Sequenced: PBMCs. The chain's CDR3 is CAWSAGSQSAGGYTF. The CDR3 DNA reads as TGTGCCTGGAGCGCCGGGTCCCAATCTGCGGGGGGCTACACCTTC.